This TCR beta chain was observed in a study of blood T cell repertoires in COVID-19. TCRdb keeps only in-frame clones here, not all; method: immunoSEQ multiplex PCR. Of under 200,000 clones listed, 79% are singletons. The trim removed 4 bases at V and 2 bases at J, leaving 4 bases unmatched. The CDR3 has 15 residues. Germline CDR1 reads SGHRS; CDR2 reads YFSETQ. Sequencing used peripheral blood. The TCR originated in a man aged 55 to 70 with active or convalescent COVID-19. V gene TRBV5-1 combines with J gene TRBJ2-5; 11 bases are a match to TRBD1. CDR3 protein: CASSLGQGGQETQYF. For the CDR3, the DNA is TGCGCCAGCAGCCTGGGACAGGGGGGGCAAGAGACCCAGTACTTC. Complete variable domain (other parts from reference TRBV5-1 and TRBJ2-5): KAGVTQTPRYLIKTRGQQVTLSCSPISGHRSVSWYQQTPGQGLQFLFEYFSETQRNKGNFPGRFSGRQFSNSRSEMNVSTLELGDSALYLCASSLGQGGQETQYFGPGTRLLVL.